This TCR beta chain was observed in a study of T cell changes during pregnancy in multiple sclerosis. Using immunoSEQ multiplex PCR, the repertoire was profiled, and TCRdb retains in-frame clones only, with some absent. The sample lists 35,000 to 55,000 clones; around 90% were seen once. Between the trimmed V and J ends, which lost 2 bases and 0 bases, there was a span of 13 bases. The CDR3 is made up of 16 amino acids. Germline-derived CDR1 and CDR2 are MNHEY and SVGAGI. The source material was CD8+ T cells from peripheral blood mononuclear cells, sampled after pregnancy. The source is a female donor in good health, enrolled as a control in a pregnancy study. The rearrangement joins TRBV6-5 to TRBJ1-1; D remains ambiguous. Here the CDR3 DNA reads TGTGCCAGCAGTTACACTCCGGAGGTTCTGAACACTGAAGCTTTCTTT. Protein product: CASSYTPEVLNTEAFF.